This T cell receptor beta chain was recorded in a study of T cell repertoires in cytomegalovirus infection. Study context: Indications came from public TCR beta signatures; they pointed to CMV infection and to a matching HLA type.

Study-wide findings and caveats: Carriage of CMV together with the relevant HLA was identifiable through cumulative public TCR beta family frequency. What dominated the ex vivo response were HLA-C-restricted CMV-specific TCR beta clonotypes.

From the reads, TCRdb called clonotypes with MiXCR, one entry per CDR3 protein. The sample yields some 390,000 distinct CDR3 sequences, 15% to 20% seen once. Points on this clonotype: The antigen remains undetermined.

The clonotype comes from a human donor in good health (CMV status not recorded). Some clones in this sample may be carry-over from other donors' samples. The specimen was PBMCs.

CDR3: CASSSQETYGDTQYF. The CDR3 region has the DNA TGTGCCAGCAGTTCCCAGGAGACCTATGGGGATACGCAGTATTTT. The chain combines TRBV6-2 or TRBV6-3 with TRBJ2-3; no clear D. Germline CDR1 reads MNHEY; CDR2 reads SVGEGT. CDR3 length: 15 residues. V lost 4 bases to trimming and J lost 6 bases, with 17 bases between them.